Following are 12 T cell receptor beta chains from one sample sequenced in a study of blood T cells in healthy people across ages. A second roughly 6 to 12 cycle PCR used barcoded and J-beta primers. Each CDR3 protein gets one entry after TCRdb re-called the 5' RACE reads with MiXCR. The sample carries approximately 780,000 distinct CDR3 sequences, around 25% recorded once. These data were also reused for a study on T cells of mothers and their children.

The specimen sequenced was blood. Receptors were obtained from a boy between 10 and 17 years old in good health.

This clonotype has just a few counts. V and J are TRBV7-2 and TRBJ1-1, with 9 bases matching TRBD1. Germline V gives CDR1 SGHTA, CDR2 FQGNSA. After removal of 4 bases from V and 3 bases from J, the junction contained 6 bases not matched to a gene. The CDR3 is made up of 15 amino acids. The CDR3 DNA is TGTGCCAGCAGCTCCTACCGGGACAGGGACACTGAAGCTTTCTTT. Translated: CASSSYRDRDTEAFF.

The rearrangement uses TRBV3-1 and TRBJ2-5, with TRBD1 matching over 8 bases. The J call may be in error: the DNA end matches TRBJ2-7 better. The CDR3 sequence is 13 residues long. CDR1 and CDR2 from the germline V gene are LGHDT and YNNKEL (reference sequence). CDR3 sequence (DNA): TGTGCCAGCAGCCAGCAGGGGGCCCACGAGCAGTACTTC. Encoded protein: CASSQQGAHEQYF.

The chain has TRBV5-5 and TRBJ2-7; perhaps D is TRBD1 or TRBD2 (5 bases each). The CDR3 extends over 15 amino acids. V shed 2 bases and J shed 0 bases, with 12 bases lying between them. CDR1 SGHKS and CDR2 YYEKEE come from the germline V gene (reference sequence). The CDR3 sequence: CASSFEGNPSYEQYF. The CDR3 DNA reads as TGTGCCAGCAGCTTTGAGGGGAACCCCTCCTACGAGCAGTACTTC.

The sample holds a few counts of this clonotype. This chain links TRBV14 with TRBJ2-7; 10 bases map to TRBD1. The V gene's germline CDR1 is SGHDN and CDR2 FVKESK. V lost 4 bases to trimming and J lost 5 bases; unmatched junction nucleotides: 8. The CDR3 length is 15 residues. Here the CDR3 reads CASSPDRGQRNEQYF. DNA for the CDR3: TGTGCCAGCAGCCCTGACAGGGGGCAAAGGAACGAGCAGTACTTC.

This clonotype was seen a handful of times. The chain is built from TRBV18 and TRBJ2-5; 8 positions agree with TRBD2. Trimming removed 6 bases from V and 2 bases from J; junction bases left unmatched: 14. In germline, CDR1 is KGHSH, CDR2 LQKENI. This CDR3 is 17 amino acids long. DNA for the CDR3: TGTGCCAGCTCTTACGGACCGGGACTAGGGGATCAAGAGACCCAGTACTTC. Amino acids: CASSYGPGLGDQETQYF.

The J gene is TRBJ1-4, the V gene TRBV27, with D possibly TRBD1 on 5 matching bases. CDR1 is MNHEY and CDR2 is SMNVEV in the germline V gene (reference sequence). CDR3 length equals 14 residues. The V end lost 7 bases, the J end lost 0 bases, and 9 bases lay between the germline ends. The CDR3 region has the DNA TGTGCCAGCAAAGGGACGGCAACTAATGAAAAACTGTTTTTT. Its translation: CASKGTATNEKLFF. Full variable domain (missing parts from reference TRBV27 and TRBJ1-4): EAQVTQNPRYLITVTGKKLTVTCSQNMNHEYMSWYRQDPGLGLRQIYYSMNVEVTDKGDVPEGYKVSRKEKRNFPLILESPSPNQTSLYFCASKGTATNEKLFFGSGTQLSVL.

The chain is built from TRBV12-3 or TRBV12-4 and TRBJ2-2; possible D gene TRBD2, 5 bases. The CDR3 is made up of 14 amino acids. V was clipped by 7 bases and J by 7 bases, with 16 bases between them. The CDR3 region has the DNA TGTGCCAGCACCATTGAGGGCAGTGGCGGGGAGCTGTTTTTT. This encodes CASTIEGSGGELFF.

The chain joins TRBV10-3 to TRBJ1-5; D is uncertain. CDR3 size: 13 residues. Trimming took off 2 bases at V and 9 bases at J, with 11 bases between the two ends. Germline CDR1 and CDR2: ENHRY and SYGVKD. The CDR3 sequence: CAISETRDRPQHF. The CDR3, as DNA: TGTGCCATCAGTGAGACGAGGGATCGGCCCCAGCATTTT.

This clonotype has more than one count but fewer than ten. The chain uses TRBV9 and TRBJ2-2; 9 bases line up with TRBD1. Germline V gene lookup returns CDR1 SGDLS and CDR2 YYNGEE. This CDR3 comprises 16 residues. Losses at the gene ends were 4 bases for V and 0 bases for J; bases not matched to a gene: 4. CDR3 bases: TGTGCCAGCAGCACCCGGACAGGGGCGAACACCGGGGAGCTGTTTTTT. Translation gives CASSTRTGANTGELFF.

This sequence joins TRBV5-1 and TRBJ1-2, with D maybe TRBD1 (5 bases). Trimming stripped 0 bases from V and 6 bases from J, with 15 bases between. Germline V gives CDR1 SGHRS, CDR2 YFSETQ. The length of the CDR3 is 15 residues. In DNA, the CDR3 is TGCGCCAGCAGCTTGGATCCAGGGTCAGTCGATGGCTACACCTTC. Protein sequence: CASSLDPGSVDGYTF.

The genes are TRBV3-1 and TRBJ1-1, with a possible D match to TRBD1 (5 bases). There are 14 residues in the CDR3. CDR1 and CDR2 from the germline V gene are LGHDT and YNNKEL (reference sequence). V lost 0 bases, J lost 1 base, and 6 bases lay in between. The CDR3 loop is CASSQEGRNTEAFF. CDR3 DNA: TGTGCCAGCAGCCAAGAGGGGCGGAACACTGAAGCTTTCTTT.

This sequence joins TRBV6-5 and TRBJ1-2; D is ambiguous. Germline lookup yields CDR1 MNHEY and CDR2 SVGAGI. The V end lost 6 bases, the J end lost 4 bases, and 18 bases lay between the germline ends. The length of the CDR3 is 15 residues. CDR3 DNA: TGTGCCAGCAGCCTAGAAAGGGCTCCGGGCTATGGCTACACCTTC. Amino acid sequence: CASSLERAPGYGYTF.